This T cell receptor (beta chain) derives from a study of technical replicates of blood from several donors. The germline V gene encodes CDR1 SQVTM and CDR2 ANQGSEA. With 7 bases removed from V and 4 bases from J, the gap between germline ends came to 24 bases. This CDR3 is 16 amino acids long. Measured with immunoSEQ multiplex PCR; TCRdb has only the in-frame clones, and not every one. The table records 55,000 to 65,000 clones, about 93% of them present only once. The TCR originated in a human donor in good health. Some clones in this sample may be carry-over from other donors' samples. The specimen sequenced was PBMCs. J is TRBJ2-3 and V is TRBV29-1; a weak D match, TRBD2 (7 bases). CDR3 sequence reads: CSAGGGAGRSADTQYF. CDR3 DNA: TGCAGCGCCGGAGGGGGGGCAGGGCGTTCCGCAGATACGCAGTATTTT.